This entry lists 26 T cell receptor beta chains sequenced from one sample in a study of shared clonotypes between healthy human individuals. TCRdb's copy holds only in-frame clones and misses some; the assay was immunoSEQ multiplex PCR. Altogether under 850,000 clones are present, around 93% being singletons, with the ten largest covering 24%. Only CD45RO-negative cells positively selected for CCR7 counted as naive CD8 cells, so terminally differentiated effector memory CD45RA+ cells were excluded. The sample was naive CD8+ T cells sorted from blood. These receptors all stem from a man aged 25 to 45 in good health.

CDR3 amino acids: CASSSRDRGLDNEQFF. The DNA of the CDR3 is TGTGCCAGCAGTTCCCGGGACAGGGGGCTGGACAATGAGCAGTTCTTC. The chain uses TRBV28 and TRBJ2-1; the match to TRBD1 covers 12 bases. V gave up 4 bases and J gave up 5 bases; unmatched junction bases: 6. CDR1 is MDHEN, CDR2 SYDVKM, per germline. CDR3 length: 16 residues.

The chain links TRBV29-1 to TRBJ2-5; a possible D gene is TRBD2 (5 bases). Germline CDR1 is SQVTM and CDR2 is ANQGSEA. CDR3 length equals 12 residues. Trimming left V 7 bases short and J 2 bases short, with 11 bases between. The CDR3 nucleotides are TGCAGCGGAGGGAAAACACAAGAGACCCAGTACTTC. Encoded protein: CSGGKTQETQYF.

The CDR3 nucleotides are TGTGCCAGCAGCTTAGCGGGGGCAGGGGGCGACGAGCAGTACTTC. Protein: CASSLAGAGGDEQYF. The rearrangement uses TRBV7-6 and TRBJ2-7; 8 bases are a match to TRBD1. CDR3 size: 15 residues. J was trimmed by 5 bases and V by 0 bases; bases with no gene match: 6. Germline V gives CDR1 SGHVS, CDR2 FNYEAQ.

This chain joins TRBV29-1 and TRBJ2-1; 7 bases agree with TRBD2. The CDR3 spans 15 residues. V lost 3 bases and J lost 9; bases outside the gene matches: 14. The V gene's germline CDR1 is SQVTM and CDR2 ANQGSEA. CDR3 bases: TGCAGCGTTGAGGAGATTCTAACTAGCGACGGTGAGCAGTTCTTC. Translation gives CSVEEILTSDGEQFF.

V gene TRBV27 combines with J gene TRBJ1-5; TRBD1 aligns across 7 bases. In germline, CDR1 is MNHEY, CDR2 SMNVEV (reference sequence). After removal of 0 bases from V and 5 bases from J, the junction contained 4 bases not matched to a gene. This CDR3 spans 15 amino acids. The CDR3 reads CASSLSRQGDQPQHF. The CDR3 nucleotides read TGTGCCAGCAGTTTATCCCGACAGGGTGATCAGCCCCAGCATTTT.

CDR3 sequence reads: CASSGRRGGETQYF. In DNA form, the CDR3 reads TGTGCCAGCAGTGGGCGACGGGGAGGGGAGACCCAGTACTTC. The chain is built from TRBV25-1 and TRBJ2-5, with 7 bases that match TRBD2. V lost 4 bases to trimming and J lost 5 bases; unmatched junction nucleotides: 7. The CDR3 runs 14 residues. Germline assignment: CDR1 MGHDK and CDR2 SYGVNS.

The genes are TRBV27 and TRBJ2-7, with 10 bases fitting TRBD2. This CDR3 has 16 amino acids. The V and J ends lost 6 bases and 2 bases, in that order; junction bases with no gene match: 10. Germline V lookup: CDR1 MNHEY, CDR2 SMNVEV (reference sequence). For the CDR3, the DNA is TGTGCCAGCAGCCCAAGCCTAGCGGGAGCAACCTACGAGCAGTACTTC. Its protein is CASSPSLAGATYEQYF.

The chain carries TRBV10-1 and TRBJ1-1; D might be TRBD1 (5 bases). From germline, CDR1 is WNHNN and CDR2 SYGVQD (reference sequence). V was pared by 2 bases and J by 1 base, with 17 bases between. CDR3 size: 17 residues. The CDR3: CASSEVGTWDKNTEAFF. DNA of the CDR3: TGCGCCAGCAGTGAGGTTGGGACTTGGGATAAGAACACTGAAGCTTTCTTT.

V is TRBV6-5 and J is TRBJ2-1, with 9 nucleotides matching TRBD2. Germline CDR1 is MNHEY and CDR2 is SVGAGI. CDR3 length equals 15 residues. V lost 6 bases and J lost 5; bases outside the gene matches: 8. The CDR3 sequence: CASSQIAGANNEQFF. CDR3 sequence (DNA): TGTGCCAGCAGCCAGATAGCGGGAGCGAACAATGAGCAGTTCTTC.

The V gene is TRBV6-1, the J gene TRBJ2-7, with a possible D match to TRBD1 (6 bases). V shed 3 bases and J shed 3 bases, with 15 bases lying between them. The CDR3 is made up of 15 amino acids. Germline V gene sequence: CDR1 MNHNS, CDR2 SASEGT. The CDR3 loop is CASSEGTLSLYEQYF. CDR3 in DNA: TGTGCCAGCAGTGAGGGGACACTCTCACTCTACGAGCAGTACTTC.

CDR3 coding DNA: TGTGCCAGCAGCTTAGCGCAAGGGACAGGGCGTGAAAAACTGTTTTTT. Protein: CASSLAQGTGREKLFF. J is TRBJ1-4 and V is TRBV7-9, with 9 nucleotides matching TRBD1. This CDR3 is built from 16 residues. The V gene end was trimmed by 0 bases and the J gene end by 7 bases; junction bases not matched to a gene: 6. Germline V lookup: CDR1 SEHNR, CDR2 FQNEAQ (reference sequence).

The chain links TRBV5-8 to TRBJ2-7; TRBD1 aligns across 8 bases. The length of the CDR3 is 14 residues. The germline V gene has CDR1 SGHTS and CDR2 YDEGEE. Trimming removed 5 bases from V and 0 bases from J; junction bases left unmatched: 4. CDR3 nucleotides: TGTGCCAGCAGGCGACAGGGGAGCTCCTACGAGCAGTACTTC. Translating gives CASRRQGSSYEQYF.

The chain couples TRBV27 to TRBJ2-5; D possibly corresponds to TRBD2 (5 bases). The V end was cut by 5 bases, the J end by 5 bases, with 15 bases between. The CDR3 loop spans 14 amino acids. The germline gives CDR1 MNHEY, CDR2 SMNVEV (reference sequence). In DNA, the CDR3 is TGTGCCAGCAGTGCCGTCGGGGTCGGCGAGACCCAGTACTTC. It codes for CASSAVGVGETQYF.

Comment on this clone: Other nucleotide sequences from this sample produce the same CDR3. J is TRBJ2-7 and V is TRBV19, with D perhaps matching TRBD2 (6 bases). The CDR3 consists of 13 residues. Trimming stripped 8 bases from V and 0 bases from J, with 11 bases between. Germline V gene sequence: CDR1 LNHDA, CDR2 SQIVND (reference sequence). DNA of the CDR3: TGTGCCAGTTCAGCGGGCAGCTCCTACGAGCAGTACTTC. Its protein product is CASSAGSSYEQYF.

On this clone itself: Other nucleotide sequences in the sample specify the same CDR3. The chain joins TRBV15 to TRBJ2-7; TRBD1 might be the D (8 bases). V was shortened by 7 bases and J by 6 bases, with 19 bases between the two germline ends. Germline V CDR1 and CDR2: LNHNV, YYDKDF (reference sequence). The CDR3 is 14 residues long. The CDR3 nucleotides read TGTGCCACCACCCCGGACAGGGAGGGCGGCGAGCAGTACTTC. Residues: CATTPDREGGEQYF.

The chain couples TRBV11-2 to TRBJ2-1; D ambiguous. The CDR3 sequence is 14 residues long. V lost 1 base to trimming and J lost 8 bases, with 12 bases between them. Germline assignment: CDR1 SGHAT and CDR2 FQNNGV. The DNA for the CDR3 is TGTGCCAGCAGCTTAGGGATAGGACCCGATGAGCAGTTCTTC. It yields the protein CASSLGIGPDEQFF.

CDR3 protein: CASSLPRQGGTDTQYF. The CDR3, as DNA: TGTGCCAGCAGCTTGCCGAGACAGGGAGGGACAGATACGCAGTATTTT. This chain links TRBV5-4 with TRBJ2-3; D assignment may be TRBD1 or TRBD2 (7 bases each). Germline V CDR1 and CDR2: SGHNT, YYREEE (reference sequence). V gave up 1 base and J gave up 3 bases, with 15 bases separating them. This CDR3 is built from 16 residues.

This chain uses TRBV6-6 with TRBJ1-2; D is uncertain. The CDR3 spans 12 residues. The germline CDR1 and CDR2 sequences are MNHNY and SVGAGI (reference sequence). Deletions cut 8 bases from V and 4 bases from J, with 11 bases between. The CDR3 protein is CASYDGLYGYTF. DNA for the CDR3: TGTGCCAGCTACGACGGACTCTATGGCTACACCTTC.

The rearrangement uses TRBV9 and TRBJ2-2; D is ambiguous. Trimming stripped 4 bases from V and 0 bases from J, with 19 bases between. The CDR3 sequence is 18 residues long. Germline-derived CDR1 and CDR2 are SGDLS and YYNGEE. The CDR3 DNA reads TGTGCCAGCAGCCCTAGTGGTACCAACCGGCCGAACACCGGGGAGCTGTTTTTT. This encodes CASSPSGTNRPNTGELFF.

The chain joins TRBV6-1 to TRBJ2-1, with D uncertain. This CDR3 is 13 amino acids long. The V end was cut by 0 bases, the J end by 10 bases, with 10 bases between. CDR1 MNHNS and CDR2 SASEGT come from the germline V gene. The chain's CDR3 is CASSEAFLLEQFF. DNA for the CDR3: TGTGCCAGCAGTGAAGCGTTTCTACTGGAGCAGTTCTTC.

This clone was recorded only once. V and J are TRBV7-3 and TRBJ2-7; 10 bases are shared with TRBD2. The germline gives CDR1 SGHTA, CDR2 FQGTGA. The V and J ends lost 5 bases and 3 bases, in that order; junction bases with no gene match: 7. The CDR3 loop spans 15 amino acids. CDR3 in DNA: TGTGCCAGCAGCCCAGCGGGAGGGCCTCTCTACGAGCAGTACTTC. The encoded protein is CASSPAGGPLYEQYF.

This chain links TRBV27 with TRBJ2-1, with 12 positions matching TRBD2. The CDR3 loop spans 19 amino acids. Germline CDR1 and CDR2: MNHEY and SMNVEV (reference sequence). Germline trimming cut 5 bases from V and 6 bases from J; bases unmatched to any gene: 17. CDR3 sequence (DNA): TGTGCCAGCAGTCTCCACCTGACTAGACTAGCGGGAGAGGGCAATGAGCAGTTCTTC. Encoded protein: CASSLHLTRLAGEGNEQFF.

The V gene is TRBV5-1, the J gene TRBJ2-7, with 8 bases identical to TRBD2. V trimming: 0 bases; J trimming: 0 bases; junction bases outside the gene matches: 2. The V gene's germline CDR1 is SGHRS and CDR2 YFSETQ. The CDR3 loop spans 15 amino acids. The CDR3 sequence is CASSLVAGSSYEQYF. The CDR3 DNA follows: TGCGCCAGCAGCTTGGTAGCGGGGAGCTCCTACGAGCAGTACTTC.

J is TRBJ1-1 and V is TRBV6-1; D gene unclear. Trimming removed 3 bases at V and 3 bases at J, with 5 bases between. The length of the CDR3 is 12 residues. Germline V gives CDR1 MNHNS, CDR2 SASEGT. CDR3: CASSDWDTEAFF. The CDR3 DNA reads TGTGCCAGCAGTGACTGGGACACTGAAGCTTTCTTT.

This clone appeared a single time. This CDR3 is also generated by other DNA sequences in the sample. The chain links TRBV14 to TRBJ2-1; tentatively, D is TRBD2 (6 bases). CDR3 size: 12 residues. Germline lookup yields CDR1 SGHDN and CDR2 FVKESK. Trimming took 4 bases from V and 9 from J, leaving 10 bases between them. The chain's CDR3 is CASSLGGPEQFF. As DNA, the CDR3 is TGTGCCAGCAGCCTCGGAGGGCCTGAGCAGTTCTTC.

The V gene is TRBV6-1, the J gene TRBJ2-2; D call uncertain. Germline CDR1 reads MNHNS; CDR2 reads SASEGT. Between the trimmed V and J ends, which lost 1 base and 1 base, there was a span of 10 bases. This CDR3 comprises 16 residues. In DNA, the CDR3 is TGTGCCAGCAGTGAAGGTTGGAGATTGAACACCGGGGAGCTGTTTTTT. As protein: CASSEGWRLNTGELFF.